Each of the 9 T cell receptor beta chains below was sequenced from the same sample in a study of beta chain features in type 1 diabetes. Isolated RNA was reverse transcribed in full, so expressed TCRB transcripts were sequenced. Profiling relied on immunoSEQ multiplex PCR, and the TCRdb table lists in-frame clones only, not all of them. The sample lists about 150,000 clones, around 10% occurring once. Sample: central memory CD4+ T cells from blood. All receptors come from a man aged 18 to 29 in good health.

This clone has just a few counts. This rearrangement joins TRBV7-2 to TRBJ1-2; D is undetermined. The V gene lost 1 base and the J gene lost 10 bases, with 7 bases spanning the gap. The CDR3 is 11 amino acids. Germline V CDR1 and CDR2: SGHTA, FQGNSA. CDR3 region: CASSLEVHYTF. The CDR3 region has the DNA TGTGCCAGCAGCTTAGAGGTACACTACACCTTC.

This clone has only a few counts. V and J are TRBV7-2 and TRBJ1-3, with D unresolved. Between the trimmed V and J ends, which lost 2 bases and 0 bases, there was a span of 8 bases. The CDR3 spans 15 residues. The germline CDR1 and CDR2 sequences are SGHTA and FQGNSA. The CDR3: CASSLSGYSGNTIYF. CDR3 bases: TGTGCCAGCAGCTTAAGTGGGTACTCTGGAAACACCATATATTTT. The complete variable domain, with remaining parts taken from reference TRBV7-2 and TRBJ1-3, reads GAGVSQSPSNKVTEKGKDVELRCDPISGHTALYWYRQSLGQGLEFLIYFQGNSAPDKSGLPSDRFSAERTGGSVSTLTIQRTQQEDSAVYLCASSLSGYSGNTIYFGEGSWLTVV.

The chain links TRBV28 to TRBJ2-3; no definite D call. The CDR3 runs to 13 residues. Germline V lookup: CDR1 MDHEN, CDR2 SYDVKM. V lost 1 base and J lost 3, with 5 bases in between. This CDR3 reads CASSLSETDTQYF. In DNA form, the CDR3 reads TGTGCCAGCAGTTTATCTGAGACAGATACGCAGTATTTT.

The rearrangement uses TRBV7-8 and TRBJ2-7; TRBD1 matches 9 bases. The CDR3 is 15 residues long. V shed 5 bases and J 4 bases; nucleotides not matched to a gene: 9. Germline V CDR1 and CDR2: SGHVS, FQNEAQ. In DNA, the CDR3 is TGTGCCAGCAGCGCCACAGGGGGCTTTCGATACGAGCAGTACTTC. Its translation is CASSATGGFRYEQYF.

This clone was seen only a few times. Other DNA variants within this sample encode the same CDR3. This rearrangement joins TRBV5-1 to TRBJ2-5; D call uncertain. The CDR3 is 12 amino acids. Germline CDR1 SGHRS, CDR2 YFSETQ. The V end lost 0 bases, the J end lost 5 bases, and 5 bases lay between the germline ends. The CDR3 region is CASSLGSETQYF. CDR3 in DNA: TGCGCCAGCAGCTTGGGTTCGGAGACCCAGTACTTC. Combining the CDR3 with reference TRBV5-1 and TRBJ2-5 gives the whole variable domain KAGVTQTPRYLIKTRGQQVTLSCSPISGHRSVSWYQQTPGQGLQFLFEYFSETQRNKGNFPGRFSGRQFSNSRSEMNVSTLELGDSALYLCASSLGSETQYFGPGTRLLVL.

This clone was seen a handful of times. Other DNA sequences in the sample encode the same CDR3. The genes are TRBV5-1 and TRBJ2-6; 7 bases match TRBD1. Germline loops: CDR1 SGHRS, CDR2 YFSETQ. The CDR3 consists of 16 residues. The junction had 2 bases not matched to a gene; V was cut back by 0 bases and J by 2 bases. Here the CDR3 DNA reads TGCGCCAGCAGCTTGGCGACAGGGCCTGGGGCCAACGTCCTGACTTTC. It yields the protein CASSLATGPGANVLTF.

V and J are TRBV30 and TRBJ2-2; D perhaps matches TRBD1 (6 bases). The germline V gene encodes CDR1 GTSNPN and CDR2 SVGIG (reference sequence). Deletions cut 6 bases from V and 4 bases from J, with 15 bases between. CDR3 length equals 14 residues. The CDR3 DNA reads TGTGCCTGCTCTAGGGGGACGCTCACCGGGGAGCTGTTTTTT. It encodes CACSRGTLTGELFF. Combining the CDR3 with reference TRBV30 and TRBJ2-2 gives the whole variable domain SQTIHQWPATLVQPVGSPLSLECTVEGTSNPNLYWYRQAAGRGLQLLFYSVGIGQISSEVPQNLSASRPQDRQFILSSKKLLLSDSGFYLCACSRGTLTGELFFGEGSRLTVL.

The rearrangement links TRBV21-1 to TRBJ2-3; the table's D call, TRBD2, has no DNA check behind it. TRBV21-1 is annotated as a pseudogene. The CDR3 consists of 14 residues. CDR3 region: CASSKGSATDTQYF. The CDR3 nucleotides are TGTGCCAGCAGCAAAGGGAGCGCCACAGATACGCAGTATTTT.

The V call is TRBV6-5, the J call TRBJ2-7; TRBD1 aligns across 8 bases. Germline V gene sequence: CDR1 MNHEY, CDR2 SVGAGI. CDR3 length: 14 amino acids. The trim removed 2 bases at V and 3 bases at J, leaving 3 bases unmatched. CDR3 DNA sequence: TGTGCCAGCAGTTACAGGGACAGGCACTACGAGCAGTACTTC. This translates into CASSYRDRHYEQYF.